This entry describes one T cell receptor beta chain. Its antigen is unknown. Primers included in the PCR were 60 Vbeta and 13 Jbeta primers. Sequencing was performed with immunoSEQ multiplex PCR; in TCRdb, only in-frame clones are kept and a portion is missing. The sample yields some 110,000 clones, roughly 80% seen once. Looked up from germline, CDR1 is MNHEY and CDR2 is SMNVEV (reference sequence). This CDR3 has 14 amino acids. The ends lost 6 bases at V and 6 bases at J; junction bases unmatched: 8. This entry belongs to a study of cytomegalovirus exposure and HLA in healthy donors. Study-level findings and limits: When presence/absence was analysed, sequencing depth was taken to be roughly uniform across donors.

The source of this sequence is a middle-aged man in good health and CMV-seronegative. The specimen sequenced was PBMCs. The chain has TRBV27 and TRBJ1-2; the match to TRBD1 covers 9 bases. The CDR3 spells CASRTRQGVDGYTF. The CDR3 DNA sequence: TGTGCCAGCAGGACGCGACAGGGGGTGGATGGCTACACCTTC.